This TCR beta chain was recorded in a study of blood T cell repertoires in COVID-19. This CDR3 is built from 16 residues. Using immunoSEQ multiplex PCR, the repertoire was profiled, and TCRdb retains in-frame clones only, with some absent. The profile shows a few hundred thousand clones, roughly 90% of them singletons. This TCR came from a middle-aged woman who had been exposed to COVID-19. This chain links TRBV21-1 with TRBJ1-2; whether TRBD1, the table's D call, matches the DNA was not checked. TRBV21-1 is recorded as a pseudogene. Sequencing input: PBMCs or T cells enriched from blood (not recorded which). The CDR3 DNA reads TGTGCCAGCAGCAAAGGGGTTGGACAGGCCTGCTATGGCTACACCTTC. This codes for CASSKGVGQACYGYTF.